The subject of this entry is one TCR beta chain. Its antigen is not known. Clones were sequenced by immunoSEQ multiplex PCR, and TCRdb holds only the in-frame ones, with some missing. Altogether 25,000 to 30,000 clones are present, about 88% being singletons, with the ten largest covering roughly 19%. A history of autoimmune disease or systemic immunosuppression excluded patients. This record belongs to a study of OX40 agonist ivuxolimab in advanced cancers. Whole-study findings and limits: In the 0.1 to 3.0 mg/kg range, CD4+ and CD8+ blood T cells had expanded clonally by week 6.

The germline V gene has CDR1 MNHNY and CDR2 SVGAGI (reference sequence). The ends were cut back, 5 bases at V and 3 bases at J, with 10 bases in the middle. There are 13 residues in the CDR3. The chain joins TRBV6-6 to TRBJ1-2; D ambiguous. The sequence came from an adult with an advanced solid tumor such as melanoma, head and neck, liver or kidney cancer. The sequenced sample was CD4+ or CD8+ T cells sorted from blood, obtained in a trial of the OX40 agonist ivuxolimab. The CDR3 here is CASSHPRDYGYTF. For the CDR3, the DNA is TGTGCCAGCAGTCACCCGAGGGACTATGGCTACACCTTC.